This T cell receptor beta chain was sequenced in a study of cytomegalovirus exposure and HLA in healthy donors. The CDR3 has 15 amino acids. Germline CDR1 reads MGHRA; CDR2 reads YSYEKL. V lost 1 base and J 4 bases, leaving 13 bases between the germline ends. The PCR used 60 Vbeta and 13 Jbeta primers. Measured with immunoSEQ multiplex PCR; TCRdb has only the in-frame clones, and not every one. The repertoire holds about 120,000 clones, with 77% as singletons. The rearrangement links TRBV4-1 to TRBJ1-1; a possible D gene is TRBD1 (6 bases). The source is a man aged 35-49 years in good health and CMV-seropositive. The sequenced sample was PBMCs. The CDR3 region has the DNA TGCGCCAGCAGCCAAGCAACTAACAGGGCCACTGAAGCTTTCTTT. This translates into CASSQATNRATEAFF.